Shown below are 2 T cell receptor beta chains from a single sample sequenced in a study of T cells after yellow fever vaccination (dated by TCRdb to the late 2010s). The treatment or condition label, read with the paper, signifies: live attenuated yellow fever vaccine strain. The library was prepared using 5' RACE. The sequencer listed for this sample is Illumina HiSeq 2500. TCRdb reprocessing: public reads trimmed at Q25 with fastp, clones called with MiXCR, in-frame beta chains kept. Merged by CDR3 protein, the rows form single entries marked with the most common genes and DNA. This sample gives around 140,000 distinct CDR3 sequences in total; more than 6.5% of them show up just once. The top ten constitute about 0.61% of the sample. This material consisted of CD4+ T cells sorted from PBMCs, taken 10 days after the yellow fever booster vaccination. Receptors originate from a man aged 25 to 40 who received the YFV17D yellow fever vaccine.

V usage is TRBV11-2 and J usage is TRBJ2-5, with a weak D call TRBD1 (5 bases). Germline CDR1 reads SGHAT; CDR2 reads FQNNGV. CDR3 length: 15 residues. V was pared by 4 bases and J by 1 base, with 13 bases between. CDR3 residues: CASSSDRLTQETQYF. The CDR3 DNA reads TGTGCCAGCAGCTCAGACAGACTCACCCAAGAGACCCAGTACTTC.

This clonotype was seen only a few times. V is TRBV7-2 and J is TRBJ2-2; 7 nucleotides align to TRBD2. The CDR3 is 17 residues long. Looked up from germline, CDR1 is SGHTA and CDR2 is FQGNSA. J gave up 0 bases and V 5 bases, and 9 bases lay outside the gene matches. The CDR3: CASSQHPTSANTGELFF. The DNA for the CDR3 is TGTGCCAGCAGCCAGCATCCAACTAGCGCGAACACCGGGGAGCTGTTTTTT.